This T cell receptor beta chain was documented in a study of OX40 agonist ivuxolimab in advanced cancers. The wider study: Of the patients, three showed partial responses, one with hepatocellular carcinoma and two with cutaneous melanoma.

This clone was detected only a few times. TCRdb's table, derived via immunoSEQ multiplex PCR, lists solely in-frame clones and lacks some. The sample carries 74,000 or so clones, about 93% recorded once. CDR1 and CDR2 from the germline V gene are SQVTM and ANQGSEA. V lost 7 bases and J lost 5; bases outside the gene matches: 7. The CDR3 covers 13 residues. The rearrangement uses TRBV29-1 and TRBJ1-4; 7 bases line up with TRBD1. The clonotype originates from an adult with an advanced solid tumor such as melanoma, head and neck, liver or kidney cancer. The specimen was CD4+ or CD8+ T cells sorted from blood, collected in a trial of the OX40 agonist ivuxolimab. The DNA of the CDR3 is TGCAGCGCCCGAACAGGGGAGAATGAAAAACTGTTTTTT. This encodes CSARTGENEKLFF. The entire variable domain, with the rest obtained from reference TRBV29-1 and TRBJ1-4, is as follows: SAVISQKPSRDICQRGTSLTIQCQVDSQVTMMFWYRQQPGQSLTLIATANQGSEATYESGFVIDKFPISRPNLTFSTLTVSNMSPEDSSIYLCSARTGENEKLFFGSGTQLSVL.